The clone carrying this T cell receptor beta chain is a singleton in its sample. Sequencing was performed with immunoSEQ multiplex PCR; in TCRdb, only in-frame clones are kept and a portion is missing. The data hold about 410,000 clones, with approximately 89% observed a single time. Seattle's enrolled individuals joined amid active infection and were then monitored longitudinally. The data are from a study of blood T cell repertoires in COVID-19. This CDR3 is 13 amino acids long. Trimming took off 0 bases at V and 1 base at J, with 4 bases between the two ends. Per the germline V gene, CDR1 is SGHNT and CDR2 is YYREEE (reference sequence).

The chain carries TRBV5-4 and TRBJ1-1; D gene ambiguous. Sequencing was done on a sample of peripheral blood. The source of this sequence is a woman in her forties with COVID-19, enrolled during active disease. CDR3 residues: CASSLDWNTEAFF. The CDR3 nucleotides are TGTGCCAGCAGCTTGGACTGGAACACTGAAGCTTTCTTT. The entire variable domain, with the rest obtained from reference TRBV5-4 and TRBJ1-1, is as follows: ETGVTQSPTHLIKTRGQQVTLRCSSQSGHNTVSWYQQALGQGPQFIFQYYREEENGRGNFPPRFSGLQFPNYSSELNVNALELDDSALYLCASSLDWNTEAFFGQGTRLTVV.